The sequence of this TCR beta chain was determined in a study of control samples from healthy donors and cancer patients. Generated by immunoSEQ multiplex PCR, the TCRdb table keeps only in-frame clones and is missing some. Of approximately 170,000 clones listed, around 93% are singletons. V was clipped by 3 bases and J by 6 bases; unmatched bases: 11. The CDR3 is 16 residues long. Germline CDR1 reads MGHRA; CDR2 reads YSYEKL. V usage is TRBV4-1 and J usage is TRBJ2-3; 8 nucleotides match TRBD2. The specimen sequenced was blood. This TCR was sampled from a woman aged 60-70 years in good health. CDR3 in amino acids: CASSQATSGFADTQYF. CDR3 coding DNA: TGCGCCAGCAGCCAGGCAACTAGCGGCTTTGCGGATACGCAGTATTTT.